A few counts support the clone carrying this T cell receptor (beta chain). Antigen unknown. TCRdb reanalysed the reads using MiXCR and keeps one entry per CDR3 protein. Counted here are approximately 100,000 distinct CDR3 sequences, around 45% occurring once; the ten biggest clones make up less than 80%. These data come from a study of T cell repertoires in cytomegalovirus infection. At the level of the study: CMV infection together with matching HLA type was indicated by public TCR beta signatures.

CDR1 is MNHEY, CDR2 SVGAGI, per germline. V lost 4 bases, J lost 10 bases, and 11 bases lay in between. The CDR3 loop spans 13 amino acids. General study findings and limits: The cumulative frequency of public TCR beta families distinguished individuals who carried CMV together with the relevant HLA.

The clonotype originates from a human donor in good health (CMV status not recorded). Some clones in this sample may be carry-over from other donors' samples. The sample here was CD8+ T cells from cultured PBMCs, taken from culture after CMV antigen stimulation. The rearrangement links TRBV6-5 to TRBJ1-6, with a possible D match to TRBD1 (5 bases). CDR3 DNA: TGTGCCAGCAGTTCAGGGTTCGGGTCACCCCTCCACTTT. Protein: CASSSGFGSPLHF.